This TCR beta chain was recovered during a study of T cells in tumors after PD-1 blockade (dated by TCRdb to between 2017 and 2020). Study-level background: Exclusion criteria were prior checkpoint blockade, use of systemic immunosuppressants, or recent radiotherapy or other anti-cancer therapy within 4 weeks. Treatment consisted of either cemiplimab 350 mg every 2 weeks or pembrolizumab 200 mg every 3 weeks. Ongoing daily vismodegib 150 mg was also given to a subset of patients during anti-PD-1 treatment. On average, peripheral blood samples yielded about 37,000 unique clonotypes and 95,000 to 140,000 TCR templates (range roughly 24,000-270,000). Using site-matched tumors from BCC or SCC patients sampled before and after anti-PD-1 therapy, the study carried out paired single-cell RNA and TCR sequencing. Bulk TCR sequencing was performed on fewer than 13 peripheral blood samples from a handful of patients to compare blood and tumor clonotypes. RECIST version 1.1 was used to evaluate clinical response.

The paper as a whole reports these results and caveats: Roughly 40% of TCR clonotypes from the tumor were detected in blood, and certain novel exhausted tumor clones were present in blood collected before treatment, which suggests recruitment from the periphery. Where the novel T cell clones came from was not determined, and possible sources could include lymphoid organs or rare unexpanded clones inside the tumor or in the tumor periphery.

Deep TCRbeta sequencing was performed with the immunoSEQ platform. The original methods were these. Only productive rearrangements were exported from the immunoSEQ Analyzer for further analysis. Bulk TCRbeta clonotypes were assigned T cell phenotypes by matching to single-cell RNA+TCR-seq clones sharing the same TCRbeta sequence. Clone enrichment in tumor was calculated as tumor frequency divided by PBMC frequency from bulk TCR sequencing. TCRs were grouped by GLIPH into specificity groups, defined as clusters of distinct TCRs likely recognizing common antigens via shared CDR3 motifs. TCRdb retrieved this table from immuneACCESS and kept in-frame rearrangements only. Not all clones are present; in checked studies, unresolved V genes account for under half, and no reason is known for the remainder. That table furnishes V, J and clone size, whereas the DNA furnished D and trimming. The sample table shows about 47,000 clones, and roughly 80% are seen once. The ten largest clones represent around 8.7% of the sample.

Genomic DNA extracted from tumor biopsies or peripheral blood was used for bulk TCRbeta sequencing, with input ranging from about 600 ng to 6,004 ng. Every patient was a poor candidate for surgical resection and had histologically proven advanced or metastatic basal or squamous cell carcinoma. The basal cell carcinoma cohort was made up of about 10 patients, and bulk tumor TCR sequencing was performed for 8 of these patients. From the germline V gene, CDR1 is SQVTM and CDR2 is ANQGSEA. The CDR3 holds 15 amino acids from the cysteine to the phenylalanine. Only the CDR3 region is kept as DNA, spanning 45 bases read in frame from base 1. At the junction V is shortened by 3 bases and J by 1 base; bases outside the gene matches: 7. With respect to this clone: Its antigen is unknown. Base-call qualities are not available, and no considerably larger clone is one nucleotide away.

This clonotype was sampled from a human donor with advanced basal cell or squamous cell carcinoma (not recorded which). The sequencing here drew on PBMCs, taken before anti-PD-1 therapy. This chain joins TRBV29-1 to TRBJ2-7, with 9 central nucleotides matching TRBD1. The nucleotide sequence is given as TGCAGCGTTGAGAACAGGGGGCGCGGGTCCTACGAGCAGTACTTC. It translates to CSVENRGRGSYEQYF.